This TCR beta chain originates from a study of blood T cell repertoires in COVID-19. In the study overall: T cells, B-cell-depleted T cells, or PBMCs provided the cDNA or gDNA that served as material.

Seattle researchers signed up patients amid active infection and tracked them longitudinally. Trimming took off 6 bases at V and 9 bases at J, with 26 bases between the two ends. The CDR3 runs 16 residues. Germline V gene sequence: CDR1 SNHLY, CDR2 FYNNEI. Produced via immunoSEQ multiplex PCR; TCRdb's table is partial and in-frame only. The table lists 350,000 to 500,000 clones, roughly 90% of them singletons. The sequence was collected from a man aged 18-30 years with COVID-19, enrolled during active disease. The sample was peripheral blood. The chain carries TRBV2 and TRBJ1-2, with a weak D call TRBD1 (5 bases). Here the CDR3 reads CASRSTPSDSGGSYTF. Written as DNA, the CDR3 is TGTGCCAGCAGATCTACACCTTCAGACAGCGGGGGGAGCTACACCTTC.